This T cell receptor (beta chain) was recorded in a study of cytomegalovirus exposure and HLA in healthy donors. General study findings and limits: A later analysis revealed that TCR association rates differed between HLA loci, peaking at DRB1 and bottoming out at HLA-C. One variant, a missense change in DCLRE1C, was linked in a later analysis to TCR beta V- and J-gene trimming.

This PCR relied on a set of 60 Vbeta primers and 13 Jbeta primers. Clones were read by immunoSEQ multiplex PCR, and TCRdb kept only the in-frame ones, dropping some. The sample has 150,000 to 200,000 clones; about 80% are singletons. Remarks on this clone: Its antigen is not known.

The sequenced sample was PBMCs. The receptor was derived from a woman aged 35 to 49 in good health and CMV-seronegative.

The chain's CDR3 is CASSPGQGLTEAFF. The CDR3 bases are TGTGCCAGTTCTCCGGGACAGGGGTTGACTGAAGCTTTCTTT. This chain uses TRBV19 with TRBJ1-1, with 10 bases matching TRBD1. V was pared by 8 bases and J by 5 bases, with 8 bases of the junction left unmatched. This CDR3 spans 14 amino acids. Looked up from germline, CDR1 is LNHDA and CDR2 is SQIVND (reference sequence).